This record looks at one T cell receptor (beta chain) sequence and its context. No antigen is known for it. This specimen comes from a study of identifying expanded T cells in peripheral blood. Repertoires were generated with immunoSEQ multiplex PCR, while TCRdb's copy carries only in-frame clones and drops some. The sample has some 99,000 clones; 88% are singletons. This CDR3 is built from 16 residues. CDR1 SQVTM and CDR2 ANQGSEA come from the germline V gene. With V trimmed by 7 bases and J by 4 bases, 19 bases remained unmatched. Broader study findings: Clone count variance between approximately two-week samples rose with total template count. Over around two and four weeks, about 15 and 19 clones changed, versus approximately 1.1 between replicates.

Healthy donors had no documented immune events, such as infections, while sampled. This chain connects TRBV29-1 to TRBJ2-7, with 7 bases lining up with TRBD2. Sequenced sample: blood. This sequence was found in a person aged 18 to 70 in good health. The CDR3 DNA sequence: TGCAGCGCGAACCGGGAGAGGTGGGAGGGCCAGTACGAGCAGTACTTC. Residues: CSANRERWEGQYEQYF.